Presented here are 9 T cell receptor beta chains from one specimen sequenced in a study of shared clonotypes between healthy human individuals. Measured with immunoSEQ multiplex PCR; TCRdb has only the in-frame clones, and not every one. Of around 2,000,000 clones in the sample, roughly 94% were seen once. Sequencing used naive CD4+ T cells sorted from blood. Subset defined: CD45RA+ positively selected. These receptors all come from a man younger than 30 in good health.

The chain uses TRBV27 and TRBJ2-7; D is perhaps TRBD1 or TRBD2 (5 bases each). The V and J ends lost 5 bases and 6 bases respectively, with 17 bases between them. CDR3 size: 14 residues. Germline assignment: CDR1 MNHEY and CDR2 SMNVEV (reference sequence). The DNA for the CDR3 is TGTGCCAGCAGTCCCGGGACCCCTCCCGTCGAGCAGTACTTC. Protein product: CASSPGTPPVEQYF.

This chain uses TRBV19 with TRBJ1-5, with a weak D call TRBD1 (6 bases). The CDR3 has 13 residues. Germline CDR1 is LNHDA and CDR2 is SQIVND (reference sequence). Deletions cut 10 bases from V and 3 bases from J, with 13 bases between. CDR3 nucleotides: TGTGCCACCAAGGGACAACTCAATCAGCCCCAGCATTTT. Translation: CATKGQLNQPQHF.

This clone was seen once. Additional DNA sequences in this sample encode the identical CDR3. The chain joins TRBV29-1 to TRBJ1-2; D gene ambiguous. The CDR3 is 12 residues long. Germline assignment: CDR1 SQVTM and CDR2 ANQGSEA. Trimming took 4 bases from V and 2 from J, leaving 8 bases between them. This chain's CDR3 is CSVVQGNYGYTF. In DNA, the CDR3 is TGCAGCGTTGTCCAAGGGAACTATGGCTACACCTTC.

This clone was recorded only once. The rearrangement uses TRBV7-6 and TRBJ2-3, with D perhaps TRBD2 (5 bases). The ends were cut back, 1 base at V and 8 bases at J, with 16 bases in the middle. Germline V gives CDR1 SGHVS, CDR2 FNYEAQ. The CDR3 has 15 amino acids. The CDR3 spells CASSLGVNTGSTQYF. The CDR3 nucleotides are TGTGCCAGCAGCTTAGGGGTTAACACGGGGAGTACGCAGTATTTT.

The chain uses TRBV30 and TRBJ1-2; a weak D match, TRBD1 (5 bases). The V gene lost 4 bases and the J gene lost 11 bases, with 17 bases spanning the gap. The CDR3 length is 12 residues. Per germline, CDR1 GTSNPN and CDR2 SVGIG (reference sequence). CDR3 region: CAWKMTAGRYTF. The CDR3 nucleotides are TGTGCCTGGAAGATGACAGCAGGACGGTACACCTTC. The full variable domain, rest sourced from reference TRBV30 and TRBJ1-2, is SQTIHQWPATLVQPVGSPLSLECTVEGTSNPNLYWYRQAAGRGLQLLFYSVGIGQISSEVPQNLSASRPQDRQFILSSKKLLLSDSGFYLCAWKMTAGRYTFGSGTRLTVV.

The CDR3 region is CASSLEGGSTDTQYF. CDR3 in DNA: TGTGCCAGCAGCTTAGAGGGCGGTAGCACAGATACGCAGTATTTT. The chain employs TRBV11-3 and TRBJ2-3; no reliable D call. Germline CDR1 is SGHNT and CDR2 is YENEEA. V was cut by 0 bases and J by 0 bases, with 7 bases left in between. The CDR3 extends over 15 amino acids.

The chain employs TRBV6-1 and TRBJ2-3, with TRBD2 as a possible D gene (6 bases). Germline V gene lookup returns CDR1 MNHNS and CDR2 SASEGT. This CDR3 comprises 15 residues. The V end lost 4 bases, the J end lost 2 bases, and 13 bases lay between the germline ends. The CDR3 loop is CASSGSRTTTDTQYF. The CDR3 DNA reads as TGTGCCAGCAGTGGCTCCCGGACTACCACAGATACGCAGTATTTT.

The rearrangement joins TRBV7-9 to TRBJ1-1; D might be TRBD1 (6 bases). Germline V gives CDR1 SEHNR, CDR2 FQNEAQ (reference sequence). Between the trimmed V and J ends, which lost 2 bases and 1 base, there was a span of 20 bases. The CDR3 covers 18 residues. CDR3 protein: CASSLLGAGAKRNTEAFF. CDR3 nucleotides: TGTGCCAGCAGCTTATTAGGTGCAGGGGCGAAAAGGAACACTGAAGCTTTCTTT.

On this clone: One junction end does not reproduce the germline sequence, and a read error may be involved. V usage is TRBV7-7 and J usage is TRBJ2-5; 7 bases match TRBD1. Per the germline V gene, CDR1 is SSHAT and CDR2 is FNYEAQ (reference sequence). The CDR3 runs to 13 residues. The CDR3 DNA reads TGTGCTAGCAGCTTTGGCAGGGGGGAGACCCAGTACTTC. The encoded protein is CASSFGRGETQYF.